The 29 T cell receptor beta chains below come from one sample, sequenced in a study of OX40 agonist ivuxolimab in advanced cancers. TCRdb's table, derived via immunoSEQ multiplex PCR, lists solely in-frame clones and lacks some. The sample yields about 74,000 clones, about 86% seen once. Sequencing was performed on CD4+ or CD8+ T cells sorted from blood, taken in a trial of the OX40 agonist ivuxolimab. These receptors were obtained from an adult with an advanced solid tumor such as melanoma, head and neck, liver or kidney cancer.

The genes are TRBV19 and TRBJ2-5; a possible D gene is TRBD2 (5 bases). This CDR3 region has 13 residues. Germline values: CDR1 LNHDA, CDR2 SQIVND (reference sequence). V was trimmed by 9 bases and J by 4 bases, leaving 15 bases between them. The CDR3 sequence: CASNGGPRETQYF. DNA of the CDR3: TGTGCCAGCAATGGAGGACCCAGAGAGACCCAGTACTTC.

This chain uses TRBV5-5 with TRBJ2-7; D is perhaps TRBD1 (5 bases). Germline CDR1 SGHKS, CDR2 YYEKEE (reference sequence). V lost 1 base, J lost 6 bases, and 14 bases lay in between. The CDR3 has 14 amino acids. CDR3 sequence reads: CASSLLSRDSEQYV. CDR3 coding DNA: TGTGCCAGCAGCTTGTTATCTAGAGACAGCGAGCAGTACGTC.

The sample holds one count of this clone. The rearrangement links TRBV19 to TRBJ2-1, with a tentative D call TRBD2 (6 bases). The germline V gene has CDR1 LNHDA and CDR2 SQIVND (reference sequence). V was pared by 9 bases and J by 7 bases, with 19 bases between. This CDR3 contains 14 residues. The CDR3 region has the DNA TGTGCCAGCGTGACTAGTCTGATATTGAATGAGCAGTTCTTC. It encodes CASVTSLILNEQFF.

The chain carries TRBV25-1 and TRBJ2-7, with no clear D. The V gene lost 2 bases and the J gene lost 12 bases, with 14 bases spanning the gap. CDR3 length: 12 amino acids. Per germline, CDR1 MGHDK and CDR2 SYGVNS. For the CDR3, the DNA is TGTGCCAGCAGTGAAATGTCCCCAACGTTGTACTTC. It is translated as CASSEMSPTLYF.

The genes are TRBV7-3 and TRBJ2-3; 11 bases map to TRBD2. The trim removed 5 bases at V and 4 bases at J, leaving 5 bases unmatched. CDR3 length: 15 residues. Germline CDR1 and CDR2: SGHTA and FQGTGA. The CDR3 bases are TGTGCCAGCAGCCGCACGGGACTAGCGGCAGATACGCAGTATTTT. It codes for CASSRTGLAADTQYF.

The chain employs TRBV4-1 and TRBJ2-1; a possible D gene is TRBD2 (5 bases). The CDR3 has 16 residues. V gave up 0 bases and J gave up 6 bases, with 15 bases separating them. Germline values: CDR1 MGHRA, CDR2 YSYEKL. CDR3 bases: TGCGCCAGCAGCCAAGAGGTGTTACTCGGGATCAATGAGCAGTTCTTC. Its protein is CASSQEVLLGINEQFF.

The chain links TRBV28 to TRBJ1-2, with 12 bases lining up with TRBD1. V lost 10 bases to trimming and J lost 8 bases; unmatched junction nucleotides: 14. The CDR3 is 15 amino acids. CDR1 is MDHEN, CDR2 SYDVKM, per germline. CDR3 sequence reads: CAILLPGQGARGYTF. CDR3 coding DNA: TGTGCCATCCTACTCCCGGGACAGGGGGCGAGGGGCTACACCTTC.

This clone has a single count. This chain links TRBV7-6 with TRBJ2-7; possible D gene TRBD2, 6 bases. V was trimmed by 3 bases and J by 2 bases, leaving 14 bases between them. CDR3 length equals 15 residues. From germline, CDR1 is SGHVS and CDR2 FNYEAQ. The CDR3: CASSLGTGGTYEQYF. CDR3 nucleotides: TGTGCCAGCAGCTTGGGGACCGGGGGAACCTACGAGCAGTACTTC.

This clone was detected only a few times. J is TRBJ2-7 and V is TRBV10-3; 9 bases are a match to TRBD1. Germline V gives CDR1 ENHRY, CDR2 SYGVKD. The CDR3 is 14 amino acids. Trimming at V came to 6 bases and at J to 4 bases, leaving 7 bases not matched to a gene. In DNA form, the CDR3 reads TGTGCCATCAGGGAACAGGGGGCCGAGTACGAGCAGTACTTC. Translated, it gives CAIREQGAEYEQYF.

This clone was detected only a few times. The V and J genes are TRBV7-9 and TRBJ2-5; possibly TRBD2 for D (6 bases). This CDR3 comprises 16 residues. Trimming removed 1 base from V and 5 bases from J, with 17 bases in between. Germline V gene sequence: CDR1 SEHNR, CDR2 FQNEAQ (reference sequence). The CDR3 bases are TGTGCCAGCAGCTTAGGGCAGGACCCCCGGGGGGAGACCCAGTACTTC. It is translated as CASSLGQDPRGETQYF. Full variable domain (remainder filled in from reference TRBV7-9 and TRBJ2-5): DTGVSQNPRHKITKRGQNVTFRCDPISEHNRLYWYRQTLGQGPEFLTYFQNEAQLEKSRLLSDRFSAERPKGSFSTLEIQRTEQGDSAMYLCASSLGQDPRGETQYFGPGTRLLVL.

The rearrangement joins TRBV5-6 to TRBJ2-7; the D gene is possibly TRBD2 (6 bases). The germline V gene encodes CDR1 SGHDT and CDR2 YYEEEE. The ends were cut back, 0 bases at V and 5 bases at J, with 15 bases in the middle. The CDR3 is 15 amino acids. Written as DNA, the CDR3 is TGTGCCAGCAGCTTGGCCTCCCTGGGAGGTAACGAGCAGTACGTC. This encodes CASSLASLGGNEQYV.

The rearrangement links TRBV2 to TRBJ2-7; D remains unclear. The CDR3 is 14 amino acids. V was trimmed by 2 bases and J by 3 bases, leaving 11 bases between them. Germline V gene lookup returns CDR1 SNHLY and CDR2 FYNNEI. The CDR3 nucleotides read TGTGCCAGCAGTGAAACCACCGCGAACTACGAGCAGTACTTC. It codes for CASSETTANYEQYF.

This clone occurred once. The J gene is TRBJ2-7, the V gene TRBV9, with TRBD1 matching 7 bases. J lost 3 bases, V lost 0 bases, and 3 bases had no gene match. CDR3 length equals 14 residues. Germline loops: CDR1 SGDLS, CDR2 YYNGEE. Here the CDR3 DNA reads TGTGCCAGCAGCGTAGAGGGGGCCGGCTACGAGCAGTACTTC. This encodes CASSVEGAGYEQYF.

The sample holds a few counts of this clone. The V call is TRBV5-1, the J call TRBJ2-7; 10 bases fit TRBD2. This CDR3 is built from 15 residues. CDR1 is SGHRS and CDR2 is YFSETQ in the germline V gene. V lost 3 bases, J lost 5 bases, and 8 bases stayed unmatched. The CDR3 DNA sequence: TGCGCCAGCAGCTCCCTCGGGACTAGCGAAGACGAGCAGTACTTC. The encoded protein is CASSSLGTSEDEQYF.

The J gene is TRBJ2-1, the V gene TRBV28; 7 bases align to TRBD2. The V gene's germline CDR1 is MDHEN and CDR2 SYDVKM. J was trimmed by 0 bases and V by 3 bases; bases with no gene match: 2. The CDR3 has 15 amino acids. CDR3 in DNA: TGTGCCAGCAGTTTTGGCGGGAGCTCCTACAATGAGCAGTTCTTC. Encoded protein: CASSFGGSSYNEQFF.

The chain recombines TRBV9 with TRBJ2-1; D not certain. The CDR3 totals 15 residues. Trimming removed 4 bases at V and 4 bases at J, with 15 bases between. Germline CDR1 reads SGDLS; CDR2 reads YYNGEE. The CDR3 DNA is TGTGCCAGCAGCCATACCACGTTACCTTACAATGAGCAGTTCTTC. Protein: CASSHTTLPYNEQFF.

This clone was counted a single time. This chain joins TRBV13 and TRBJ2-1, with D unresolved. With 3 bases removed from V and 4 bases from J, the gap between germline ends came to 10 bases. The CDR3 runs to 14 residues. Germline CDR1 PRHDT, CDR2 FYEKMQ (reference sequence). Written as DNA, the CDR3 is TGTGCCAGCAGCTTGAAGCCCCCTTACAATGAGCAGTTCTTC. Translating it yields CASSLKPPYNEQFF. Full variable domain (remainder filled in from reference TRBV13 and TRBJ2-1): AAGVIQSPRHLIKEKRETATLKCYPIPRHDTVYWYQQGPGQDPQFLISFYEKMQSDKGSIPDRFSAQQFSDYHSELNMSSLELGDSALYFCASSLKPPYNEQFFGPGTRLTVL.

The chain has TRBV28 and TRBJ1-1; the D gene is possibly TRBD1 (6 bases). Germline V gives CDR1 MDHEN, CDR2 SYDVKM. V was shortened by 2 bases and J by 5 bases, with 18 bases between the two germline ends. This CDR3 comprises 16 residues. The CDR3 bases are TGTGCCAGCAGTTTACTTTTCGGCAGGGGAGAAACTGAAGCTTTCTTT. This sequence encodes CASSLLFGRGETEAFF. Complete variable domain (other parts from reference TRBV28 and TRBJ1-1): DVKVTQSSRYLVKRTGEKVFLECVQDMDHENMFWYRQDPGLGLRLIYFSYDVKMKEKGDIPEGYSVSREKKERFSLILESASTNQTSMYLCASSLLFGRGETEAFFGQGTRLTVV.

This rearrangement joins TRBV12-5 to TRBJ1-1; no reliable D call. V was cut by 1 base and J by 4 bases, with 10 bases left in between. The CDR3 length is 14 residues. Germline V gene data show CDR1 as LGHNT and CDR2 as FRNRAP. DNA for the CDR3: TGTGCTAGTGGTTTGGAGATAATGAGCACTGAAGCTTTCTTT. It specifies CASGLEIMSTEAFF.

The gene calls are TRBV27 and TRBJ1-5; tentatively, D is TRBD1 (6 bases). Germline V gene lookup returns CDR1 MNHEY and CDR2 SMNVEV (reference sequence). This CDR3 region has 15 residues. Trimming pared 6 bases from V and 5 bases from J, leaving 17 bases between. The chain's CDR3 is CASRGGGGPHQPQHF. The CDR3 nucleotides are TGTGCCAGCAGAGGCGGGGGGGGGCCTCATCAGCCCCAGCATTTT.

The CDR3 is CASSVAGDRAYNEQFF. CDR3 nucleotide sequence: TGTGCCAGCAGCGTAGCTGGCGACAGAGCCTACAATGAGCAGTTCTTC. The chain uses TRBV9 and TRBJ2-1, with D possibly being TRBD1 (5 bases). The germline V gene has CDR1 SGDLS and CDR2 YYNGEE. Trimming removed 0 bases at V and 2 bases at J, with 12 bases between. The CDR3 loop spans 16 amino acids.

The V gene is TRBV7-3, the J gene TRBJ2-2; 7 nucleotides match TRBD1. Germline values: CDR1 SGHTA, CDR2 FQGTGA. Trimming took 5 bases from V and 5 from J; bases not matched to a gene: 5. The CDR3 has 14 residues. The CDR3 protein is CASSTYRGTGELFF. CDR3 nucleotide sequence: TGTGCCAGCAGCACGTACAGGGGAACCGGGGAGCTGTTTTTT.

This chain uses TRBV7-2 with TRBJ2-5, with TRBD2 identical over 8 bases. The CDR3 loop spans 17 amino acids. V gave up 3 bases and J gave up 5 bases; unmatched junction bases: 14. Germline lookup yields CDR1 SGHTA and CDR2 FQGNSA. As DNA, the CDR3 is TGTGCCAGCAGCTTTACCTCCGGAGTTCGGGGGGGCGAGACCCAGTACTTC. It encodes CASSFTSGVRGGETQYF.

This clone was counted a single time. The chain links TRBV7-9 to TRBJ1-2; 7 bases fit TRBD1. Germline V gives CDR1 SEHNR, CDR2 FQNEAQ (reference sequence). This CDR3 is built from 15 residues. Losses at the gene ends were 8 bases for V and 2 bases for J; bases not matched to a gene: 11. The CDR3 spells CASLSLGTANYGYTF. The CDR3 DNA sequence: TGTGCCAGCCTCTCCCTAGGGACAGCCAACTATGGCTACACCTTC.

The V and J genes are TRBV6-4 and TRBJ1-6, with no clear D. Germline V gene data show CDR1 as MRHNA and CDR2 as SNTAGT. The V and J ends lost 3 bases and 9 bases respectively, with 12 bases between them. This CDR3 comprises 14 residues. This chain's CDR3 is CASSEGNHLSPLHF. CDR3 in DNA: TGTGCCAGCAGTGAAGGGAACCATCTTTCACCCCTCCACTTT.

The sample holds a few counts of this clone. The rearrangement links TRBV7-2 to TRBJ1-6; 8 positions match TRBD1. Trimming cost V 0 bases and J 0 bases; bases outside gene matches: 4. CDR1 is SGHTA, CDR2 FQGNSA, per germline. This CDR3 spans 18 amino acids. Here the CDR3 reads CASSLAYDRGSYNSPLHF. The CDR3 DNA sequence: TGTGCCAGCAGCTTAGCTTATGACAGGGGCTCCTATAATTCACCCCTCCACTTT.

The chain links TRBV10-1 to TRBJ2-3, with D tentatively TRBD1 or TRBD2 (5 bases each). There are 13 residues in the CDR3. From germline, CDR1 is WNHNN and CDR2 SYGVQD (reference sequence). V was pared by 4 bases and J by 0 bases, with 5 bases between. This chain's CDR3 is CASSGDSTDTQYF. DNA for the CDR3: TGCGCCAGCAGTGGGGACAGCACAGATACGCAGTATTTT.

The rearrangement joins TRBV7-8 to TRBJ1-3, with 8 positions matching TRBD1. CDR1 and CDR2 from the germline V gene are SGHVS and FQNEAQ. The trim removed 6 bases at V and 3 bases at J, leaving 7 bases unmatched. CDR3 size: 15 residues. In nucleotides, the CDR3 is TGTGCCAGCAGGATGGGGACAGGCGGTGGAAACACCATATATTTT. Its protein product is CASRMGTGGGNTIYF.

V is TRBV11-2 and J is TRBJ1-4; TRBD1 agrees at 7 bases. The CDR3 covers 14 residues. V was clipped by 5 bases and J by 8 bases; unmatched bases: 8. Germline values: CDR1 SGHAT, CDR2 FQNNGV. CDR3 in amino acids: CASSQRQGWEKLFF. Here the CDR3 DNA reads TGTGCCAGCAGCCAGAGACAGGGATGGGAAAAACTGTTTTTT.